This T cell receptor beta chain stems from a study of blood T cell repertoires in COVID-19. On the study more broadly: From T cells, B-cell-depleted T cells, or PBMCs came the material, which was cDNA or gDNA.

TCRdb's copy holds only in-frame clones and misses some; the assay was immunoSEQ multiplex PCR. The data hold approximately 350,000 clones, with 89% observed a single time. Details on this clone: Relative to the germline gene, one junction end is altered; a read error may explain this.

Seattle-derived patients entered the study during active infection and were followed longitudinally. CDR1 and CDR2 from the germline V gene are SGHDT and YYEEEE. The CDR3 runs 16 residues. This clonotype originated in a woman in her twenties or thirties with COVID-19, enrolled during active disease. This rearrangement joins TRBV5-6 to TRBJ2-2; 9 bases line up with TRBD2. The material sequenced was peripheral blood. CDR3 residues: CASSSRLAGLTGGLFF. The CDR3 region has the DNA TGTGCCAGCAGCTCAAGGCTAGCGGGGTTGACCGGGGGGCTGTTTTTT. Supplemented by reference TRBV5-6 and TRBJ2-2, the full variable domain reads DAGVTQSPTHLIKTRGQQVTLRCSPKSGHDTVSWYQQALGQGPQFIFQYYEEEERQRGNFPDRFSGHQFPNYSSELNVNALLLGDSALYLCASSSRLAGLTGGLFFGEGSRLTVL.